The clone carrying this TCR beta chain was seen a handful of times. Time point of the sample: newly diagnosed GD, antithyroid drugs for less than 3 months. PBMC RNA was the source of the TCR library. Patients came from an endocrinology department in Xi'an, China. This entry comes from a study of regulatory T cells in long-lasting Graves disease. V was shortened by 5 bases and J by 0 bases, with 14 bases between the two germline ends. The CDR3 has 16 residues. Germline values: CDR1 LNHDA, CDR2 SQIVND (reference sequence). The authors built TCR beta libraries using iRepertoire HTBI primers and Arm-PCR of CDR3 regions. TCRdb reanalysed the multiplex PCR reads using MiXCR and keeps one entry per CDR3 protein. The sample lists over 350,000 distinct CDR3 sequences; over 14% were seen once. The data were also submitted as part of a second study, on T cells in Graves' hyperthyroidism and ophthalmopathy. According to that study: Uncontrolled infection, other autoimmune disease, pregnancy or lactation disqualified patients from enrolment.

The TCR originated in a woman aged 40 to 50 with Graves disease. V gene TRBV19 combines with J gene TRBJ1-5; D not certain. This specimen consisted of peripheral blood mononuclear cells (PBMCs), obtained at new diagnosis, from a patient treated with antithyroid drugs. CDR3 sequence (DNA): TGTGCCAGTAGTCTCTCGGAAGGGTATAGCAATCAGCCCCAGCATTTT. As protein: CASSLSEGYSNQPQHF.